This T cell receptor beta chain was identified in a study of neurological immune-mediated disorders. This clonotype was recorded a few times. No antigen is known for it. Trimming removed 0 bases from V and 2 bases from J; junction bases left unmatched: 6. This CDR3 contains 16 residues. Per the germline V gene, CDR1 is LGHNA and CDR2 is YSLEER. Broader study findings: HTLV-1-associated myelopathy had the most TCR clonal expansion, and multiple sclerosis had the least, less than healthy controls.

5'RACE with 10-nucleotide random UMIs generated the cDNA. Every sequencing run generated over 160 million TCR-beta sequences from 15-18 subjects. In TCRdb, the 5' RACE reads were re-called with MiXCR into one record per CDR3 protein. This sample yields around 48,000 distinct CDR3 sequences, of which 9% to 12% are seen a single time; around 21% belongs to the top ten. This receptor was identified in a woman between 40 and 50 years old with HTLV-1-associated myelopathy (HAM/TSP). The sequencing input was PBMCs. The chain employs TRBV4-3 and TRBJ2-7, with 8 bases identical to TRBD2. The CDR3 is CASSQDWRGATYEQYF. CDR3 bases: TGCGCCAGCAGCCAAGATTGGCGGGGGGCCACCTACGAGCAGTACTTC.